This T cell receptor (beta chain) emerged from a study of T cell changes during pregnancy in multiple sclerosis. Germline V gives CDR1 SGHNT, CDR2 YYREEE (reference sequence). V was cut by 0 bases and J by 2 bases, with 12 bases left in between. CDR3 length equals 15 residues. Libraries were prepared by immunoSEQ multiplex PCR; TCRdb keeps only in-frame clonotypes and omits some of them. The data show 30,000 to 40,000 clones, about 90% seen once. This chain connects TRBV5-4 to TRBJ2-7, with TRBD2 as a possible D gene (6 bases). Sample: CD4+ T cells from peripheral blood mononuclear cells, taken in the second trimester of pregnancy. This sequence originates from a female donor with multiple sclerosis, enrolled in a pregnancy study. In DNA form, the CDR3 reads TGTGCCAGCAGCTTGGAGGCTAGCGACACCTACGAGCAGTACTTC. Amino acid sequence: CASSLEASDTYEQYF.